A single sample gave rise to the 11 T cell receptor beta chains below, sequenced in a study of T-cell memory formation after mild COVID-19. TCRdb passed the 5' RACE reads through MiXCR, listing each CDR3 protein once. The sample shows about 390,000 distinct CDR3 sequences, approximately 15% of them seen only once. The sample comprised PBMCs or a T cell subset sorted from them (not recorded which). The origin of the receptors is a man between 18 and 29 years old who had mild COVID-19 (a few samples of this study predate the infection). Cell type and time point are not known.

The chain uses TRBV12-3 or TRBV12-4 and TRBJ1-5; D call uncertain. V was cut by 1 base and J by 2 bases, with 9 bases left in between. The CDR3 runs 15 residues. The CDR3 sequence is CASSLEATRNQPQHF. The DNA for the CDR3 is TGTGCCAGCAGTTTAGAGGCGACCCGCAATCAGCCCCAGCATTTT.

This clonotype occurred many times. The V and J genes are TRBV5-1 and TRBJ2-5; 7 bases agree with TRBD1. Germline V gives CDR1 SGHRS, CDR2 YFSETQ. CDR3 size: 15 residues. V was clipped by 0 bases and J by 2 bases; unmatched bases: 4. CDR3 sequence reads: CASSLVPGQQETQYF. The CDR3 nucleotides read TGCGCCAGCAGCTTGGTGCCGGGACAGCAAGAGACCCAGTACTTC.

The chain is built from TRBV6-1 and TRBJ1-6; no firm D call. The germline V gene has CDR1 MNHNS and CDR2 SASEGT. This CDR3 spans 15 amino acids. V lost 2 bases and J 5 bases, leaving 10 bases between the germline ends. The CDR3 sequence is CASSERQPNNSPLHF. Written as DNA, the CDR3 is TGTGCCAGCAGTGAAAGGCAACCTAATAATTCACCCCTCCACTTT.

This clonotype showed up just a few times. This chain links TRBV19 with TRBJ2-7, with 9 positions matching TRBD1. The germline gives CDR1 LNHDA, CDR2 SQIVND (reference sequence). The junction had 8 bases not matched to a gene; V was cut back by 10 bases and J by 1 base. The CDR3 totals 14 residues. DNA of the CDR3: TGTGCCACGGTGGGGGACAGGGCATCCTACGAGCAGTACTTC. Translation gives CATVGDRASYEQYF.

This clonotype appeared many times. The CDR3 is CASSPTGDGNTIYF. The CDR3 DNA is TGTGCCAGCAGCCCAACAGGGGATGGAAACACCATATATTTT. The rearrangement joins TRBV12-3 or TRBV12-4 to TRBJ1-3, with TRBD1 identical over 7 bases. The CDR3 extends over 14 amino acids. The ends lost 6 bases at V and 3 bases at J; junction bases unmatched: 5.

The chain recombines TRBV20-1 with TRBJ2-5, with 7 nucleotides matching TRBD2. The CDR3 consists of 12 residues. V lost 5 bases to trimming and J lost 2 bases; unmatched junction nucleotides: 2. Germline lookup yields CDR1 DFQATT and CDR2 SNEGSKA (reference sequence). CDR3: CSARDYQETQYF. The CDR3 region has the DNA TGCAGTGCTCGGGACTATCAAGAGACCCAGTACTTC.

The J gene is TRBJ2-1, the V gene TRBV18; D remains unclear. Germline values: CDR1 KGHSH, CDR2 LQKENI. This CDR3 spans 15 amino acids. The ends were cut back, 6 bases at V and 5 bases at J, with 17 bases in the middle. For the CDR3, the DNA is TGTGCCAGCTCCCCCGCCGTCGGATACAACAATGAGCAGTTCTTC. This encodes CASSPAVGYNNEQFF.

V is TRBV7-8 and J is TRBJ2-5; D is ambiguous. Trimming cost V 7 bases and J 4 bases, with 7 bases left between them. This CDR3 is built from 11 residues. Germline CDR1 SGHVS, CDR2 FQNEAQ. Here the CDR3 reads CASTIGETQYF. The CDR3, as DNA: TGTGCCAGCACCATCGGAGAGACCCAGTACTTC.

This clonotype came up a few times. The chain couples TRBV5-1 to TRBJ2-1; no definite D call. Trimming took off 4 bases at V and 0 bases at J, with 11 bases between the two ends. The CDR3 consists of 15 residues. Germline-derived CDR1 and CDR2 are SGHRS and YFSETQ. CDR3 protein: CASSPILGSYNEQFF. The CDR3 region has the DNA TGCGCCAGCAGCCCAATTCTTGGCTCCTACAATGAGCAGTTCTTC.

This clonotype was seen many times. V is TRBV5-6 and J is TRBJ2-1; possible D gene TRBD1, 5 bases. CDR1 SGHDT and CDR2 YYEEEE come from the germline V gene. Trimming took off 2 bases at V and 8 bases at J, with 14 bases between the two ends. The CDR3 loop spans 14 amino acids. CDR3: CASSFLVIRDEQFF. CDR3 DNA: TGTGCCAGCAGCTTCTTGGTGATCAGGGATGAGCAGTTCTTC.

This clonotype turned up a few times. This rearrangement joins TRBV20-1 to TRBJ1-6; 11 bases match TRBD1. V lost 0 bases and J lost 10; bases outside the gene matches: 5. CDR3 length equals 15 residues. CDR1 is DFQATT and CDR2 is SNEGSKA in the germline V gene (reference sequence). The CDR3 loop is CSARDPGTGGSPLHF. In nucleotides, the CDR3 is TGCAGTGCTAGAGATCCCGGGACAGGGGGGTCACCCCTCCACTTT.